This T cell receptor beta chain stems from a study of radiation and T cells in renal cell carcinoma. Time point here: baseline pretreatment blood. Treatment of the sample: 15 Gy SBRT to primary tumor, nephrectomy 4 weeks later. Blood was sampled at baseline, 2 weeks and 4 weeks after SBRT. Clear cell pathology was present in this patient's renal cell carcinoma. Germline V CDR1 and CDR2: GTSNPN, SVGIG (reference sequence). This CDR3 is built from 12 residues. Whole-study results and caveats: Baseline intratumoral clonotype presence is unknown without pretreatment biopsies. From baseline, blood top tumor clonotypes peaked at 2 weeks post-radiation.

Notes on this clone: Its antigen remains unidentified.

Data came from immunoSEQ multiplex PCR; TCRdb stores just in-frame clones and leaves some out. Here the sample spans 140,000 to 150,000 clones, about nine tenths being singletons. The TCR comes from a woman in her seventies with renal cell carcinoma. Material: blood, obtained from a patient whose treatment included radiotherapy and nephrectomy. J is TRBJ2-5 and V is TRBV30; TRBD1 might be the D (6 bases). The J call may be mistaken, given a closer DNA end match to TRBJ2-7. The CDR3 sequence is CAWDRTTYEQYF. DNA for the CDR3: TGTGCCTGGGACAGGACGACCTACGAGCAGTACTTC.